The next 27 T cell receptor beta chains were all read from a single sample in a study of T cells after yellow fever vaccination. TCRdb passed the 5' RACE reads through MiXCR, listing each CDR3 protein once. This sample has some 400,000 distinct CDR3 sequences; around a sixth occur once, and the top ten carry roughly a sixth. Material: PBMCs, obtained before the yellow fever booster vaccination. Receptor source: a man younger than 35 who received the YFV17D yellow fever vaccine.

A few counts support this clonotype. The chain uses TRBV9 and TRBJ2-3, with no clear D. The CDR3 loop spans 13 amino acids. The ends were cut back, 0 bases at V and 4 bases at J, with 6 bases in the middle. The V gene's germline CDR1 is SGDLS and CDR2 YYNGEE. This chain's CDR3 is CASSVAPADTQYF. The DNA of the CDR3 is TGTGCCAGCAGCGTAGCGCCCGCAGATACGCAGTATTTT.

The rearrangement uses TRBV4-3 and TRBJ1-1; D remains unclear. V lost 3 bases to trimming and J lost 2 bases, with 10 bases between them. There are 14 residues in the CDR3. Per the germline V gene, CDR1 is LGHNA and CDR2 is YSLEER. The CDR3 DNA follows: TGCGCCAGCAGCCAGAGGATCCTAAACACTGAAGCTTTCTTT. Amino acid sequence: CASSQRILNTEAFF.

This clonotype has at least ten counts. The genes are TRBV7-8 and TRBJ2-2; 11 bases are shared with TRBD2. The CDR3 consists of 16 residues. Germline loops: CDR1 SGHVS, CDR2 FQNEAQ. The V and J ends lost 5 bases and 5 bases, in that order; junction bases with no gene match: 7. Here the CDR3 reads CASSGSGGAETGELFF. CDR3 coding DNA: TGTGCCAGCAGCGGTAGCGGGGGGGCCGAAACCGGGGAGCTGTTTTTT.

This clonotype has at least ten counts. This rearrangement joins TRBV20-1 to TRBJ2-7; D gene ambiguous. Germline V gene data show CDR1 as DFQATT and CDR2 as SNEGSKA (reference sequence). V was clipped by 4 bases and J by 0 bases, with 7 bases between them. The CDR3 length is 12 residues. CDR3 coding DNA: TGCAGTGCTAATCGGGTCTCCTACGAGCAGTACTTC. It specifies CSANRVSYEQYF.

In this sample, this clonotype turned up a few times. The chain recombines TRBV27 with TRBJ1-2, with D maybe TRBD1 (5 bases). This CDR3 spans 13 amino acids. The V gene's germline CDR1 is MNHEY and CDR2 SMNVEV (reference sequence). V was pared by 4 bases and J by 5 bases, with 11 bases between. The CDR3 nucleotides read TGTGCCAGCAGTTATGGGGGGAGTTATGGCTACACCTTC. It encodes CASSYGGSYGYTF.

This clonotype turned up a few times. The genes are TRBV5-1 and TRBJ2-7, with a weak D call TRBD1 (6 bases). The V end was cut by 0 bases, the J end by 6 bases, with 16 bases between. The germline V gene has CDR1 SGHRS and CDR2 YFSETQ. The CDR3 sequence is 15 residues long. The CDR3 reads CASSLGPGAFREQYV. As DNA, the CDR3 is TGCGCCAGCAGCTTGGGGCCAGGGGCTTTTCGCGAGCAGTACGTC.

This clonotype was seen only a few times. As DNA, the CDR3 is TGTGCCAGCAGCCATCAGGGTGTTGAGACCCAGTACTTC. Protein product: CASSHQGVETQYF. This rearrangement joins TRBV14 to TRBJ2-5; possibly TRBD1 for D (5 bases). The CDR3 runs to 13 residues. V dropped 3 bases and J dropped 5 bases, with 10 bases sitting between them. Looked up from germline, CDR1 is SGHDN and CDR2 is FVKESK.

This clonotype occurred many times. Relative to the germline gene, one junction end is altered; a read error may explain this. The chain employs TRBV5-1 and TRBJ2-3; D not certain. CDR1 is SGHRS, CDR2 YFSETQ, per germline. The CDR3 has 12 residues. Written as DNA, the CDR3 is TGTGCCAGCAGCCCTGACACAGATACGCAGTATTTT. Residues: CASSPDTDTQYF.

The table lists this clonotype with a few counts. V usage is TRBV20-1 and J usage is TRBJ1-6; D is unclear. Between the trimmed V and J ends, which lost 5 bases and 9 bases, there was a span of 11 bases. Germline assignment: CDR1 DFQATT and CDR2 SNEGSKA (reference sequence). There are 12 residues in the CDR3. The CDR3, as DNA: TGCAGTGCTGGGGTTCGGCCTTCACCCCTCCACTTT. As protein: CSAGVRPSPLHF.

The J gene is TRBJ1-2, the V gene TRBV6-5; TRBD1 is a possible D gene (5 bases). The V gene lost 4 bases and the J gene lost 6 bases, with 12 bases spanning the gap. This CDR3 comprises 13 residues. Looked up from germline, CDR1 is MNHEY and CDR2 is SVGAGI. In DNA, the CDR3 is TGTGCCAGCAGTTCAGGGTGGAGGGATGGCTACACCTTC. Encoded protein: CASSSGWRDGYTF.

The V and J genes are TRBV20-1 and TRBJ2-2; 7 bases match TRBD2. The V gene's germline CDR1 is DFQATT and CDR2 SNEGSKA (reference sequence). This CDR3 has 14 amino acids. The ends lost 1 base at V and 4 bases at J; junction bases unmatched: 3. Here the CDR3 DNA reads TGCAGTGCTAGAGTCGGGGGGATCACCGGGGAGCTGTTTTTT. This translates into CSARVGGITGELFF.

This clonotype has a single count. The chain links TRBV7-9 to TRBJ2-5, with D possibly being TRBD1 or TRBD2 (5 bases each). The CDR3 covers 14 residues. Germline loops: CDR1 SEHNR, CDR2 FQNEAQ (reference sequence). Trimming shortened V by 1 base and J by 6 bases, and 12 bases separated the two germline ends. The CDR3, as DNA: TGTGCCAGCAGCTTAGGGGAACTGGGACAGACCCAGTACTTC. Translation gives CASSLGELGQTQYF.

This clonotype turned up a few times. This chain links TRBV6-2 or TRBV6-3 with TRBJ2-1; tentatively, D is TRBD1 (6 bases). CDR1 and CDR2 (germline): MNHEY, SVGEGT. This CDR3 region has 17 residues. Trimming cost V 5 bases and J 5 bases, with 22 bases left between them. The CDR3 is CASSPVPNTGYHNEQFF. In DNA, the CDR3 is TGTGCCAGCAGTCCCGTGCCTAACACAGGGTATCACAATGAGCAGTTCTTC.

The sample holds a few counts of this clonotype. The genes are TRBV20-1 and TRBJ2-4, with 8 bases aligning to TRBD2. This CDR3 has 15 amino acids. In germline, CDR1 is DFQATT, CDR2 SNEGSKA (reference sequence). V lost 5 bases and J lost 9; bases outside the gene matches: 15. For the CDR3, the DNA is TGCAGTGCTTTCTCCTCGGGGGGGCCGTGGGGCATTCAGTACTTC. This codes for CSAFSSGGPWGIQYF.

This chain joins TRBV27 and TRBJ1-1; D is perhaps TRBD1 (6 bases). The CDR3 consists of 15 residues. Germline V CDR1 and CDR2: MNHEY, SMNVEV (reference sequence). V lost 4 bases and J 0 bases, leaving 12 bases between the germline ends. The CDR3 DNA follows: TGTGCCAGCAGTTCCCGACAGGACATGAACACTGAAGCTTTCTTT. Translating it yields CASSSRQDMNTEAFF.

The rearrangement uses TRBV12-5 and TRBJ2-7, with unresolved D. The germline V gene encodes CDR1 LGHNT and CDR2 FRNRAP. Trimming removed 3 bases at V and 6 bases at J, with 12 bases between. The CDR3 consists of 13 residues. The CDR3 reads CASGFASPIEQYF. The CDR3 DNA sequence: TGTGCTAGTGGTTTCGCTTCTCCTATCGAGCAGTACTTC.

This clonotype was counted only a few times. The chain has TRBV5-4 and TRBJ2-3; 12 bases map to TRBD2. Per the germline V gene, CDR1 is SGHNT and CDR2 is YYREEE (reference sequence). J was trimmed by 4 bases and V by 5 bases; bases with no gene match: 5. This CDR3 is built from 15 residues. The CDR3, as DNA: TGTGCCAGCAGAGACGGACTAGCGGGGTCAGATACGCAGTATTTT. It specifies CASRDGLAGSDTQYF.

This clonotype has only a few counts. The V and J genes are TRBV7-2 and TRBJ2-5; the match to TRBD1 covers 9 bases. The CDR3 loop spans 14 amino acids. Losses at the gene ends were 5 bases for V and 4 bases for J; bases not matched to a gene: 5. Germline-derived CDR1 and CDR2 are SGHTA and FQGNSA. Written as DNA, the CDR3 is TGTGCCAGCAGCACCCGGGACAGGGCAGAGACCCAGTACTTC. Its translation: CASSTRDRAETQYF.

In its sample, this clonotype was seen a few times. CDR3 DNA: TGTGCCAGCAGCTTAGGAGGGGAAGGCACCGGGGAGCTGTTTTTT. It encodes CASSLGGEGTGELFF. The chain carries TRBV7-9 and TRBJ2-2, with D possibly being TRBD1 or TRBD2 (5 bases each). The CDR3 length is 15 residues. CDR1 SEHNR and CDR2 FQNEAQ come from the germline V gene (reference sequence). V was clipped by 1 base and J by 4 bases, with 10 bases between them.

This clonotype turned up a few times. V gene TRBV18 combines with J gene TRBJ2-1; D assignment may be TRBD1 or TRBD2 (5 bases each). Looked up from germline, CDR1 is KGHSH and CDR2 is LQKENI. Trimming removed 1 base from V and 8 bases from J, with 12 bases in between. CDR3 size: 14 residues. CDR3 protein: CASSPLGVGDEQFF. Here the CDR3 DNA reads TGTGCCAGCTCACCACTGGGGGTGGGCGATGAGCAGTTCTTC.

The genes are TRBV4-1 and TRBJ2-1; 7 nucleotides match TRBD1. This CDR3 region has 16 residues. Looked up from germline, CDR1 is MGHRA and CDR2 is YSYEKL. V was clipped by 1 base and J by 5 bases; unmatched bases: 8. The CDR3: CASSQVFRDRNNEQFF. CDR3 DNA sequence: TGCGCCAGCAGCCAAGTCTTTAGGGACAGAAACAATGAGCAGTTCTTC.

The chain employs TRBV25-1 and TRBJ1-6, with TRBD1 matching 7 bases. The CDR3 is 13 residues long. Germline lookup yields CDR1 MGHDK and CDR2 SYGVNS. The V and J ends lost 8 bases and 10 bases, in that order; junction bases with no gene match: 8. The CDR3 loop reads CASSKTGLSPLHF. The CDR3 coding sequence is TGTGCCAGCTCAAAGACAGGGTTATCACCCCTCCACTTT.

This clonotype has more than one count but fewer than ten. In nucleotides, the CDR3 is TGTGCCACCAGCAGAGGTGGGGCTGGGGAAAAACTGTTTTTT. This translates into CATSRGGAGEKLFF. The rearrangement links TRBV15 to TRBJ1-4, with a tentative D call TRBD1 (5 bases). This CDR3 is built from 14 residues. Trimming stripped 1 base from V and 8 bases from J, with 11 bases between. Germline V gene sequence: CDR1 LNHNV, CDR2 YYDKDF (reference sequence).

This clonotype was picked up many times. V is TRBV12-3 or TRBV12-4 and J is TRBJ2-5; either TRBD1 or TRBD2 may supply D (5 bases each). This CDR3 contains 15 residues. Trimming cost V 4 bases and J 1 base, with 13 bases left between them. In DNA, the CDR3 is TGTGCCAGCAGTTCCGGTGGGACCACCCAAGAGACCCAGTACTTC. Its protein product is CASSSGGTTQETQYF.

The genes are TRBV6-2 or TRBV6-3 and TRBJ2-5; D ambiguous. Trimming removed 5 bases at V and 1 base at J, with 5 bases between. The germline V gene has CDR1 MNHEY and CDR2 SVGEGT. The CDR3 has 12 residues. CDR3 nucleotide sequence: TGTGCCAGCAGTGGCGTCCAAGAGACCCAGTACTTC. Protein sequence: CASSGVQETQYF.

This clonotype was seen many times. The V and J genes are TRBV10-3 and TRBJ2-1; 14 positions agree with TRBD2. The CDR3 is made up of 16 amino acids. CDR1 is ENHRY, CDR2 SYGVKD, per germline. V was pared by 4 bases and J by 5 bases, with 4 bases of the junction left unmatched. CDR3 DNA sequence: TGTGCCATCAGTGCCGGGACTAGCGGGGGACACAATGAGCAGTTCTTC. This gives the protein CAISAGTSGGHNEQFF.

This clonotype was detected once. J is TRBJ2-3 and V is TRBV6-5, with D tentatively TRBD2 (7 bases). Trimming removed 0 bases at V and 5 bases at J, with 15 bases between. Germline CDR1 and CDR2: MNHEY and SVGAGI. The CDR3 runs to 16 residues. This CDR3 reads CASSYSKRGGLDTQYF. The CDR3 DNA is TGTGCCAGCAGTTACTCGAAGAGGGGGGGCCTAGATACGCAGTATTTT.